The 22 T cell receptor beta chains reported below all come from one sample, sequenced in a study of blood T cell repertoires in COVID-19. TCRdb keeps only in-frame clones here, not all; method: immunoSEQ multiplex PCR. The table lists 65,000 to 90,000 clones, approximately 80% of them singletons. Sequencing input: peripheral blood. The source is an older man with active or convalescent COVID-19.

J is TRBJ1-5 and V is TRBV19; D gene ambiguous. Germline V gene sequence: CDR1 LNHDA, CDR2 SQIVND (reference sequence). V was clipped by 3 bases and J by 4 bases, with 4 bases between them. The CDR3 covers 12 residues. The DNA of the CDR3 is TGTGCCAGTAGTATCGTTAATCAGCCCCAGCATTTT. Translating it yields CASSIVNQPQHF.

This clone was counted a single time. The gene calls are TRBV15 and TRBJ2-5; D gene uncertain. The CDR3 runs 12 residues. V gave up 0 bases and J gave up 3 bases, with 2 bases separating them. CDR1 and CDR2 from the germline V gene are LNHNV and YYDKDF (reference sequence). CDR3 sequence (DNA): TGTGCCACCAGCAGAGACAAAGAGACCCAGTACTTC. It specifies CATSRDKETQYF.

CDR3 coding DNA: TGCAGCGTTGAGGGGACAGGATCGTCCTACGAGCAGTACTTC. Protein sequence: CSVEGTGSSYEQYF. The V gene is TRBV29-1, the J gene TRBJ2-7; TRBD1 matches 8 bases. The CDR3 has 14 amino acids. Germline CDR1 SQVTM, CDR2 ANQGSEA. V lost 3 bases to trimming and J lost 1 base; unmatched junction nucleotides: 5.

The CDR3 region has the DNA TGTGCCAGCAGCGCCGGGACAGACTTTAATGAGCAGTTCTTC. Amino acids: CASSAGTDFNEQFF. The rearrangement joins TRBV11-2 to TRBJ2-1, with TRBD1 identical over 7 bases. CDR1 and CDR2 from the germline V gene are SGHAT and FQNNGV. CDR3 length: 14 amino acids. J gave up 7 bases and V 5 bases, and 8 bases lay outside the gene matches.

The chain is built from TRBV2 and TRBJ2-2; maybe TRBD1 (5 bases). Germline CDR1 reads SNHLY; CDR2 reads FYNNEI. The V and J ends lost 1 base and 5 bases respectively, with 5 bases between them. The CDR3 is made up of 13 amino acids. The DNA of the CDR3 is TGTGCCAGCAGTGAAGGACAGACCGGGGAGCTGTTTTTT. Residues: CASSEGQTGELFF. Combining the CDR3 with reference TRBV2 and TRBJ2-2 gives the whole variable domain EPEVTQTPSHQVTQMGQEVILRCVPISNHLYFYWYRQILGQKVEFLVSFYNNEISEKSEIFDDQFSVERPDGSNFTLKIRSTKLEDSAMYFCASSEGQTGELFFGEGSRLTVL.

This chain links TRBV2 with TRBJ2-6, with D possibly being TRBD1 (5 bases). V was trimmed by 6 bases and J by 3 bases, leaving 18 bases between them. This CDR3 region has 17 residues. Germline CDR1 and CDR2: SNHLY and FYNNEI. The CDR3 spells CASRETAIRIGANVLTF. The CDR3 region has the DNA TGTGCCAGCAGGGAGACAGCCATCCGAATTGGGGCCAACGTCCTGACTTTC.

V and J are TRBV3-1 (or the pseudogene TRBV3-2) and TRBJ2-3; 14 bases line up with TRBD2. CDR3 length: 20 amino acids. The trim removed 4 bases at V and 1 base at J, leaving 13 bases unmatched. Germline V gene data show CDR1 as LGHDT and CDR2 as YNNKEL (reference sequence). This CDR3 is CASSRRDGTSGGHRTDTQYF. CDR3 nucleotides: TGTGCCAGCAGCCGAAGAGACGGGACTAGCGGGGGCCACCGCACAGATACGCAGTATTTT.

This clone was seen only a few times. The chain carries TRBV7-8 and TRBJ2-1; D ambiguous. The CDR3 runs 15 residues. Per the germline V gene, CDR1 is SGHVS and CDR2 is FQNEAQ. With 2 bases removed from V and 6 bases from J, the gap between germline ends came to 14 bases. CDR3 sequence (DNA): TGTGCCAGCAGCTTAACTCGTTTTCAGGCCAATGAGCAGTTCTTC. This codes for CASSLTRFQANEQFF.

In DNA, the CDR3 is TGTGCCAGCAGCTCTTACAGGGGATACTACACCTTC. This encodes CASSSYRGYYTF. V and J are TRBV11-2 and TRBJ1-2, with 7 bases that match TRBD1. The germline V gene has CDR1 SGHAT and CDR2 FQNNGV. This CDR3 spans 12 amino acids. Trimming took 4 bases from V and 10 from J; bases not matched to a gene: 6.

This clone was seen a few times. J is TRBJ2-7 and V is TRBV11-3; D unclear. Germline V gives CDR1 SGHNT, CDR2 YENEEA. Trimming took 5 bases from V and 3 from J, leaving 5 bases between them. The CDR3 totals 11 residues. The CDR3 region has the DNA TGTGCCAGCAGCCTAAACTACGAGCAGTACTTC. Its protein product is CASSLNYEQYF.

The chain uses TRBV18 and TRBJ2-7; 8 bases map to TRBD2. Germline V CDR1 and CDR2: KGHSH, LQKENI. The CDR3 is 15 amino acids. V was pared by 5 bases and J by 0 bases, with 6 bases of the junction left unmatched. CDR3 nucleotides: TGTGCCAGCTCAACGGGGGGGACTAGCTCCTACGAGCAGTACTTC. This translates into CASSTGGTSSYEQYF.

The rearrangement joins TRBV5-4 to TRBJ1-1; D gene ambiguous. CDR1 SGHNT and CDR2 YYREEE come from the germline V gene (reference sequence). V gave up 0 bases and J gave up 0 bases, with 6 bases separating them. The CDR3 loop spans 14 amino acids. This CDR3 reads CASSLAQVNTEAFF. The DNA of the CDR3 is TGTGCCAGCAGCTTGGCTCAGGTGAACACTGAAGCTTTCTTT.

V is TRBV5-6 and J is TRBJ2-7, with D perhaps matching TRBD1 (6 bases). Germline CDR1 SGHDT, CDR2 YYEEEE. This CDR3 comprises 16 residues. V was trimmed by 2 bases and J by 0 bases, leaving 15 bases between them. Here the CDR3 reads CASSFYRAGDSYEQYF. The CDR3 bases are TGTGCCAGCAGCTTTTACAGAGCAGGGGACTCCTACGAGCAGTACTTC.

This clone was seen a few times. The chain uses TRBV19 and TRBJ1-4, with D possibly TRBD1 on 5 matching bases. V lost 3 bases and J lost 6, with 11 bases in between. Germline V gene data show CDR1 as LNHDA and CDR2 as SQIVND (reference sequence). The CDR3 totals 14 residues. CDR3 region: CASSIGTFDEKLFF. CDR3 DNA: TGTGCCAGTAGTATCGGGACTTTCGATGAAAAACTGTTTTTT.

The CDR3 region has the DNA TGTGCCAGCAGTTTACTAGCGGGACATGAGCAGTTCTTC. The encoded protein is CASSLLAGHEQFF. V is TRBV27 and J is TRBJ2-1; 9 positions agree with TRBD2. This CDR3 has 13 amino acids. V shed 2 bases and J 8 bases; nucleotides not matched to a gene: 1. Germline V gives CDR1 MNHEY, CDR2 SMNVEV (reference sequence).

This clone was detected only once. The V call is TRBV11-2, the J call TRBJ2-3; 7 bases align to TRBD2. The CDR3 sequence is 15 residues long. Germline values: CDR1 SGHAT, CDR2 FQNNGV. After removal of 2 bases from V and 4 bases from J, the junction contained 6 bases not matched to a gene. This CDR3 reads CASSLFSGGSDTQYF. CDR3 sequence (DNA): TGTGCCAGCAGCTTATTTTCCGGGGGGTCAGATACGCAGTATTTT.

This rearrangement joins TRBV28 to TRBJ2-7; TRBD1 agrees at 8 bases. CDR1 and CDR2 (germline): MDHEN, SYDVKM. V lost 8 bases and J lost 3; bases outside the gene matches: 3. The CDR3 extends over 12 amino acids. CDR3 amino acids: CASGTGFYEQYF. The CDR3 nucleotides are TGTGCCAGCGGGACAGGATTCTACGAGCAGTACTTC. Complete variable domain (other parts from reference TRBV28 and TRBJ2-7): DVKVTQSSRYLVKRTGEKVFLECVQDMDHENMFWYRQDPGLGLRLIYFSYDVKMKEKGDIPEGYSVSREKKERFSLILESASTNQTSMYLCASGTGFYEQYFGPGTRLTVT.

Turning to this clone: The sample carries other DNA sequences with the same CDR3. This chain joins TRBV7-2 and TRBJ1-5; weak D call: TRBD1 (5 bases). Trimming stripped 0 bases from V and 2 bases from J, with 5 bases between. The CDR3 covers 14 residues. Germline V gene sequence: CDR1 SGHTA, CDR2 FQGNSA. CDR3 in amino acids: CASSLAGGNQPQHF. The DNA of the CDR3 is TGTGCCAGCAGCTTAGCAGGGGGCAATCAGCCCCAGCATTTT.

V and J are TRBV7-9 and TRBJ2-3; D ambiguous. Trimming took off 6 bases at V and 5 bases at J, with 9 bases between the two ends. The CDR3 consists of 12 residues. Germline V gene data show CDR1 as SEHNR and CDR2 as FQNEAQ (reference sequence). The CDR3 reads CASSLQLDTQYF. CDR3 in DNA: TGTGCCAGCAGTCTACAGCTAGATACGCAGTATTTT.

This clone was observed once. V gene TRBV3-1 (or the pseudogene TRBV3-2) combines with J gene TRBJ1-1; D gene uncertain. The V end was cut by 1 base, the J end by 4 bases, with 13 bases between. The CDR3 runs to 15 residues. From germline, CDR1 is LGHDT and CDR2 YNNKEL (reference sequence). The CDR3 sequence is CASSQVRSGGTEAFF. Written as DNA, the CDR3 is TGTGCCAGCAGCCAAGTAAGGTCGGGAGGCACTGAAGCTTTCTTT.

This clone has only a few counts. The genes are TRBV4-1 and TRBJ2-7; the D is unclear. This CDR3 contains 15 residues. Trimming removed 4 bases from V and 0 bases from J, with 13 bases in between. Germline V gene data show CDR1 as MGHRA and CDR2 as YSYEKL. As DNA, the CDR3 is TGCGCCAGCAGCCGTACCCCGGTAAGCTCCTACGAGCAGTACTTC. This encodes CASSRTPVSSYEQYF.

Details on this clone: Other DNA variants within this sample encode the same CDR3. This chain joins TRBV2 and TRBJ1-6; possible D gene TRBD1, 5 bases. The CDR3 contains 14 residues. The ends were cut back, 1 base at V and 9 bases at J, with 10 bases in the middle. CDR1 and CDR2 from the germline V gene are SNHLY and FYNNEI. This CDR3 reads CASSEGQGSSPLHF. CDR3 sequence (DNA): TGTGCCAGCAGTGAAGGTCAGGGAAGTTCACCCCTCCACTTT.